A single TCR beta chain is shown here with its context. Its specificity is not known. CDR1 is SGHRS, CDR2 YFSETQ, per germline. CDR3 length: 14 residues. The V end lost 6 bases, the J end lost 0 bases, and 9 bases lay between the germline ends. 13 Jbeta primers and 60 Vbeta primers were used for the PCR. Method: immunoSEQ multiplex PCR; TCRdb's copy keeps in-frame clones and lacks some. The table records roughly 180,000 clones, approximately 83% of them present only once. These data originate in a study of cytomegalovirus exposure and HLA in healthy donors. Findings and limits, study-wide: Previously analyzed data showed that most TCR beta V segments were productive at a frequency of about 90% or about 30%. Common viral pathogens were later found to be apparently linked to several of the most significant clusters. In a later analysis, at a false discovery rate of 0.05, about 17,000 TCR beta sequences matched HLA alleles.

The genes are TRBV5-1 and TRBJ2-2, with D unresolved. The specimen was PBMCs. The sequence was obtained from a man between 18 and 35 years old in good health and CMV-seropositive. The CDR3 sequence: CASKTEPNTGELFF. The CDR3 coding sequence is TGCGCCAGCAAAACAGAGCCGAACACCGGGGAGCTGTTTTTT.